The clone carrying this TCR beta chain showed up just a few times. This entry comes from a study of blood T cell repertoires in COVID-19. Germline-derived CDR1 and CDR2 are MRHNA and SNTAGT. The CDR3 contains 14 residues. V lost 4 bases and J lost 3; bases outside the gene matches: 4. Authors' data handling: Estimated nucleated cell counts came from reference gene primer amplification. This table comes from immunoSEQ multiplex PCR, and its TCRdb copy is limited to in-frame clones, with some not included. From that table come the V and J calls and clone size; the DNA was used to work out D and trimming. The repertoire consists of approximately 430,000 clones, with just over 85% occurring once and the leading ten covering approximately 1.4%.

This chain uses TRBV6-4 with TRBJ2-3; 7 bases align to TRBD1. This sequence originates from a woman younger than 45 with active or convalescent COVID-19. The sequencing input was peripheral blood. The CDR3, as DNA: TGTGCCAGCAGTGGGACAGGAGGTACAGATACGCAGTATTTT. Its translation: CASSGTGGTDTQYF.